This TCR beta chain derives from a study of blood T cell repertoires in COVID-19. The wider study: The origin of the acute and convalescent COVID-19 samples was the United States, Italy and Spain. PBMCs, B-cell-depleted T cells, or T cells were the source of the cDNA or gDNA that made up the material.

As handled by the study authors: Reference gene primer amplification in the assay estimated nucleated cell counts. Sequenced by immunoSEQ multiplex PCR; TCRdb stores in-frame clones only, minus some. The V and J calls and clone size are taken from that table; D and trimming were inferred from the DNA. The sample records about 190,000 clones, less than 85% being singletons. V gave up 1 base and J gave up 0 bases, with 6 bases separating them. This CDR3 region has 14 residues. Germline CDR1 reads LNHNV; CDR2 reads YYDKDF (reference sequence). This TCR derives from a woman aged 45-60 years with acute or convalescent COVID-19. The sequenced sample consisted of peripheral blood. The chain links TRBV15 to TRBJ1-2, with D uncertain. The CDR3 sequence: CATSRGPANYGYTF. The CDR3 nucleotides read TGTGCCACCAGCAGAGGGCCAGCTAACTATGGCTACACCTTC.